Listed here is a single T cell receptor beta chain. Its antigen is still unknown. This sample was included in a study of blood T cells in healthy people across ages. Every donor contributed 7.5 to 10 milliliters of peripheral blood by blood draw. A J-beta primer mix and a sample-barcoded 5' primer were used in a second PCR of roughly 6 to 11 cycles. Every individual sample yielded 3 million or more paired-end reads (each containing CDR3). Using its own MiXCR run on the 5' RACE reads, TCRdb lists one record per CDR3 protein. This table holds roughly 1,100,000 distinct CDR3 sequences, around 25% found once. Whole-study findings and limits: With donor CMV status unknown, expanded clonotype changes were possibly confounded.

CDR1 MDHEN and CDR2 SYDVKM come from the germline V gene. J gave up 4 bases and V 4 bases, and 17 bases lay outside the gene matches. The CDR3 is made up of 19 amino acids. The sample was also linked to a second study, of T cells of mothers and their children. That report adds: Thymic selection shapes TCR recombination output in related pairs, and it does so similarly in unrelated pairs.

The gene calls are TRBV28 and TRBJ2-7; 12 bases map to TRBD2. The clonotype was recovered from a girl aged 2 to 10 in good health. Sequenced input: blood. CDR3 bases: TGTGCCAGCAGTTCTCGACTAGCGGGAGACCTTACCACCTTTTACGAGCAGTACTTC. This codes for CASSSRLAGDLTTFYEQYF.